Each of the 18 T cell receptor beta chains below was sequenced from the same sample in a study of identical twins. Each CDR3 protein is one row after TCRdb ran MiXCR on the 5' RACE reads. The top ten clones hold 2.5% to 3.5% of a sample with 230,000 or so distinct CDR3 sequences, approximately 8.3% of them seen once. These data also featured in a second study, about yellow fever vaccine responses in identical twins.

The sequencing input was CD8+ T cells sorted from blood. The receptor source for this set is a woman between 18 and 29 years old in good health.

In its sample, this clonotype was seen many times. The chain couples TRBV4-1 to TRBJ2-2; D is uncertain. The CDR3 is 13 amino acids. Trimming left V 0 bases short and J 4 bases short, with 3 bases between. Per the germline V gene, CDR1 is MGHRA and CDR2 is YSYEKL. The chain's CDR3 is CASSQDVTGELFF. CDR3 bases: TGCGCCAGCAGCCAAGATGTCACCGGGGAGCTGTTTTTT.

This rearrangement joins TRBV7-6 to TRBJ2-5, with D perhaps matching TRBD1 (6 bases). The CDR3 is made up of 14 amino acids. CDR1 and CDR2 from the germline V gene are SGHVS and FNYEAQ. The V gene lost 6 bases and the J gene lost 4 bases, with 15 bases spanning the gap. CDR3 DNA: TGTGCCAGCAGGGGGGCGATAGGAAGAGAGACCCAGTACTTC. Translation: CASRGAIGRETQYF.

V and J are TRBV5-6 and TRBJ2-1; maybe TRBD1 (6 bases). The germline CDR1 and CDR2 sequences are SGHDT and YYEEEE. Trimming pared 4 bases from V and 2 bases from J, leaving 10 bases between. The CDR3 runs 14 residues. The CDR3 protein is CASSNRDTYNEQFF. CDR3 sequence (DNA): TGTGCCAGCAGCAACCGGGACACCTACAATGAGCAGTTCTTC. Full variable domain (remainder filled in from reference TRBV5-6 and TRBJ2-1): DAGVTQSPTHLIKTRGQQVTLRCSPKSGHDTVSWYQQALGQGPQFIFQYYEEEERQRGNFPDRFSGHQFPNYSSELNVNALLLGDSALYLCASSNRDTYNEQFFGPGTRLTVL.

Ten or more counts support this clonotype. As DNA, the CDR3 is TGTGCCACCAGTGATTCCGTGACCCTCACAGATACGCAGTATTTT. This encodes CATSDSVTLTDTQYF. J is TRBJ2-3 and V is TRBV24-1, with D unresolved. V gave up 2 bases and J gave up 2 bases, with 10 bases separating them. Germline V CDR1 and CDR2: KGHDR, SFDVKD. This CDR3 is 15 amino acids long.

The chain combines TRBV20-1 with TRBJ2-7; 11 bases agree with TRBD2. CDR3 size: 19 residues. The germline gives CDR1 DFQATT, CDR2 SNEGSKA (reference sequence). The J segment lost 2 bases and the V segment lost 0 bases, leaving 15 bases of the junction unmatched. CDR3 in amino acids: CSARDFQPLTSGGTYEQYF. In DNA form, the CDR3 reads TGCAGTGCTAGAGATTTCCAACCCCTCACTAGCGGGGGAACCTACGAGCAGTACTTC.

This clonotype was counted between two and nine times. The chain employs TRBV4-3 and TRBJ2-7; 10 bases align to TRBD2. CDR3 length: 16 residues. Germline V gene sequence: CDR1 LGHNA, CDR2 YSLEER. With 0 bases clipped from V and 3 bases from J, the junction kept 5 bases outside the gene matches. The CDR3 protein is CASSQDGIAGGYEQYF. The CDR3 DNA follows: TGCGCCAGCAGCCAAGATGGGATAGCGGGAGGCTACGAGCAGTACTTC.

This clonotype was counted a few times. The chain employs TRBV15 and TRBJ2-7; 7 nucleotides match TRBD2. Germline loops: CDR1 LNHNV, CDR2 YYDKDF (reference sequence). This CDR3 has 16 amino acids. Losses at the gene ends were 3 bases for V and 3 bases for J; bases not matched to a gene: 11. The CDR3 nucleotides read TGTGCCACCAGCAGTGTCCCTAGCGGCAAAGGCTACGAGCAGTACTTC. It specifies CATSSVPSGKGYEQYF.

This chain links TRBV27 with TRBJ2-7; D remains unclear. The CDR3 runs 14 residues. Per germline, CDR1 MNHEY and CDR2 SMNVEV (reference sequence). V was cut by 1 base and J by 2 bases, with 9 bases left in between. The CDR3 DNA is TGTGCCAGCAGTTTATTGGCCGGTACCTACGAGCAGTACTTC. Protein: CASSLLAGTYEQYF.

The chain is built from TRBV4-3 and TRBJ2-5; D is ambiguous. This CDR3 is 16 amino acids long. Germline V gene data show CDR1 as LGHNA and CDR2 as YSLEER. The ends were cut back, 3 bases at V and 7 bases at J, with 21 bases in the middle. This CDR3 is CASSQTPELVGGTQYF. The CDR3 DNA follows: TGCGCCAGCAGCCAGACGCCCGAGTTGGTTGGCGGGACCCAGTACTTC.

This clonotype was seen more than once but under ten times. The V gene is TRBV20-1, the J gene TRBJ1-1; unclear D gene. Germline values: CDR1 DFQATT, CDR2 SNEGSKA (reference sequence). The V end was cut by 0 bases, the J end by 4 bases, with 15 bases between. This CDR3 comprises 15 residues. In DNA form, the CDR3 reads TGCAGTGCTAGAGATCCCATCCCACCGATCACTGAAGCTTTCTTT. Residues: CSARDPIPPITEAFF.

V and J are TRBV7-6 and TRBJ2-7; 12 bases match TRBD2. There are 16 residues in the CDR3. Trimming cost V 2 bases and J 5 bases; bases outside gene matches: 7. Germline V gene data show CDR1 as SGHVS and CDR2 as FNYEAQ. CDR3 DNA sequence: TGTGCCAGCAGCTTATCCGGACTAGCGGGGCCGGACGAGCAGTACTTC. Encoded protein: CASSLSGLAGPDEQYF.

This clonotype was observed many times. The chain is built from TRBV27 and TRBJ1-5; D uncertain. Trimming shortened V by 5 bases and J by 4 bases, and 9 bases separated the two germline ends. Looked up from germline, CDR1 is MNHEY and CDR2 is SMNVEV (reference sequence). This CDR3 spans 13 amino acids. CDR3 amino acids: CASSQTRNQPQHF. In DNA, the CDR3 is TGTGCCAGCAGTCAAACTCGGAATCAGCCCCAGCATTTT.

This clonotype was detected ten times or more. This chain links TRBV12-3 or TRBV12-4 with TRBJ2-1; 10 bases agree with TRBD2. This CDR3 is built from 15 residues. After removal of 3 bases from V and 6 bases from J, the junction contained 5 bases not matched to a gene. This CDR3 is CASSLLSGRGNEQFF. For the CDR3, the DNA is TGTGCCAGCAGTTTGCTGAGCGGGAGGGGCAATGAGCAGTTCTTC.

This clonotype was detected only a few times. This chain connects TRBV12-5 to TRBJ2-1; D ambiguous. The CDR3 runs 14 residues. V was cut by 6 bases and J by 0 bases, with 9 bases left in between. Germline CDR1 reads LGHNT; CDR2 reads FRNRAP. The chain's CDR3 is CASGETSSYNEQFF. The CDR3 region has the DNA TGTGCTAGTGGAGAAACGAGCTCCTACAATGAGCAGTTCTTC.

A few counts support this clonotype. CDR3 nucleotide sequence: TGTGCCAGCAGTTTCAACAGGGGTCCTCAGCCCCAGCATTTT. As protein: CASSFNRGPQPQHF. This chain joins TRBV28 and TRBJ1-5; TRBD1 matches 7 bases. Germline values: CDR1 MDHEN, CDR2 SYDVKM. The CDR3 totals 14 residues. The trim removed 3 bases at V and 6 bases at J, leaving 5 bases unmatched.

There are many counts of this clonotype. The chain employs TRBV9 and TRBJ1-2; perhaps TRBD1 as D (6 bases). Germline CDR1 reads SGDLS; CDR2 reads YYNGEE. The CDR3 has 17 amino acids. Deletions cut 0 bases from V and 4 bases from J, with 19 bases between. The CDR3 DNA follows: TGTGCCAGCAGCGTAGAAGCCCTCGGCAGGGGTGGCTATGGCTACACCTTC. The encoded protein is CASSVEALGRGGYGYTF.

The table lists this clonotype with many counts. V and J are TRBV4-1 and TRBJ2-1; D could derive from TRBD1 or TRBD2 (5 bases each). Germline V gene lookup returns CDR1 MGHRA and CDR2 YSYEKL. The CDR3 length is 14 residues. V was clipped by 1 base and J by 8 bases, with 12 bases between them. DNA of the CDR3: TGCGCCAGCAGCCAAGGCCGGGGCCGGGATGAGCAGTTCTTC. As protein: CASSQGRGRDEQFF.

This sequence joins TRBV24-1 and TRBJ2-7; D gene unclear. CDR1 is KGHDR, CDR2 SFDVKD, per germline. Trimming removed 9 bases at V and 5 bases at J, with 13 bases between. The CDR3 contains 12 residues. CDR3 region: CATLHGYDEQYF. The CDR3 DNA is TGTGCCACCCTACACGGGTACGACGAGCAGTACTTC.